These 5 T cell receptor beta chains were all obtained from the same sample, sequenced in a study of shared T cell receptors in the human thymus. Data came from immunoSEQ multiplex PCR; TCRdb stores just in-frame clones and leaves some out. The sample holds about 540,000 clones, around 78% seen once. This sample was also put to use in a study of human thymus T cells.

Sequencing was done on a sample of thymocytes. Every receptor here comes from a boy in the first two years of life with a congenital heart defect.

The CDR3 coding sequence is TGTGCCAGCAGCGTAGTTCCGGGACAATCCTACGAGCAGTACTTC. Protein: CASSVVPGQSYEQYF. The V call is TRBV9, the J call TRBJ2-7; D is possibly TRBD1 (6 bases). Trimming pared 0 bases from V and 1 base from J, leaving 11 bases between. The CDR3 is 15 amino acids. CDR1 and CDR2 from the germline V gene are SGDLS and YYNGEE. The variable domain in full, with the rest retrieved from reference TRBV9 and TRBJ2-7, is DSGVTQTPKHLITATGQRVTLRCSPRSGDLSVYWYQQSLDQGLQFLIQYYNGEERAKGNILERFSAQQFPDLHSELNLSSLELGDSALYFCASSVVPGQSYEQYFGPGTRLTVT.

This sequence joins TRBV5-4 and TRBJ2-3; tentative D call: TRBD2 (7 bases). Trimming left V 2 bases short and J 1 base short, with 14 bases between. CDR1 is SGHNT, CDR2 YYREEE, per germline (reference sequence). This CDR3 is built from 16 residues. CDR3 DNA sequence: TGTGCCAGCAGCTTTGGGGGGGGCCGGGGCACAGATACGCAGTATTTT. Encoded protein: CASSFGGGRGTDTQYF.

CDR3 DNA sequence: TGTGCCAGCAGCTTAAAAGGACACTACACCGGGGAGCTGTTTTTT. It is translated as CASSLKGHYTGELFF. The V gene is TRBV11-3, the J gene TRBJ2-2; a weak D match, TRBD1 (5 bases). Trimming took 2 bases from V and 3 from J, leaving 10 bases between them. Germline assignment: CDR1 SGHNT and CDR2 YENEEA. CDR3 length: 15 residues.

The chain links TRBV10-2 to TRBJ2-1; 7 positions agree with TRBD1. The CDR3 totals 14 residues. Germline CDR1 WSHSY, CDR2 SAAADI. The V segment lost 10 bases and the J segment 4 bases; nucleotides outside the gene matches: 10. CDR3: CATSGTVDYNEQFF. For the CDR3, the DNA is TGCGCCACATCCGGGACAGTGGATTACAATGAGCAGTTCTTC.

In its sample, this clone was seen a few times. The V gene is TRBV5-1, the J gene TRBJ2-7, with D perhaps matching TRBD1 (6 bases). Between the trimmed V and J ends, which lost 4 bases and 0 bases, there was a span of 20 bases. The CDR3 totals 17 residues. Germline CDR1 and CDR2: SGHRS and YFSETQ. The CDR3 loop is CASSKLPNREISYEQYF. CDR3 DNA sequence: TGCGCCAGCAGCAAATTACCTAACAGGGAGATCTCCTACGAGCAGTACTTC.